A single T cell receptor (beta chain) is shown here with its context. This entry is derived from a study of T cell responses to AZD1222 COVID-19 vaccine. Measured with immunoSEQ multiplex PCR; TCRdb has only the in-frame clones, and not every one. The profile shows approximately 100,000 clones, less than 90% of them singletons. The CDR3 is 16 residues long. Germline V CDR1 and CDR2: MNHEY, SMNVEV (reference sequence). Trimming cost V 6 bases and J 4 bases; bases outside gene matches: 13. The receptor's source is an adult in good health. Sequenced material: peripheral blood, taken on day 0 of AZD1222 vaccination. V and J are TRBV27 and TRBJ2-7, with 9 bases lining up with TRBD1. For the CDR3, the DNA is TGTGCCAGCAGGTGGACAGGGGTTCATATCCTTTACGAGCAGTACTTC. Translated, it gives CASRWTGVHILYEQYF.